The 3 T cell receptor beta chains below come from one sample, sequenced in a study of OX40 agonist ivuxolimab in advanced cancers. TCRdb keeps only in-frame clones here, not all; method: immunoSEQ multiplex PCR. The sample yields 45,000 to 60,000 clones, 80% to 85% seen once. The input for sequencing was CD4+ or CD8+ T cells sorted from blood, taken in a trial of the OX40 agonist ivuxolimab. The receptor set was obtained from an adult with an advanced solid tumor such as melanoma, head and neck, liver or kidney cancer.

This clone appeared once. The chain uses TRBV27 and TRBJ2-7; 9 nucleotides match TRBD2. Unmatched junction bases numbered 10, after V lost 2 bases and J lost 11 bases. There are 14 residues in the CDR3. Germline V gene sequence: CDR1 MNHEY, CDR2 SMNVEV (reference sequence). The CDR3 protein is CASSLKGLAGHEYF. CDR3 nucleotide sequence: TGTGCCAGCAGTTTAAAGGGCCTAGCGGGACACGAGTACTTC.

A word on this clone: Within the sample, other DNA sequences also encode this same CDR3. The chain links TRBV7-9 to TRBJ1-5; TRBD1 is a possible D gene (6 bases). Germline V lookup: CDR1 SEHNR, CDR2 FQNEAQ (reference sequence). The length of the CDR3 is 14 residues. V was cut by 0 bases and J by 6 bases, with 9 bases left in between. The CDR3 spells CASSLAGGGQPQHF. In DNA, the CDR3 is TGTGCCAGCAGCTTAGCAGGGGGGGGTCAGCCCCAGCATTTT.

This clone was seen only once. This chain links TRBV6-5 with TRBJ2-7, with a tentative D call TRBD1 (5 bases). With 0 bases removed from V and 6 bases from J, the gap between germline ends came to 12 bases. CDR3 size: 14 residues. Germline-derived CDR1 and CDR2 are MNHEY and SVGAGI. CDR3 sequence reads: CASSYSKGQGEQYF. The CDR3 DNA reads TGTGCCAGCAGTTACTCGAAGGGTCAGGGCGAGCAGTACTTC.